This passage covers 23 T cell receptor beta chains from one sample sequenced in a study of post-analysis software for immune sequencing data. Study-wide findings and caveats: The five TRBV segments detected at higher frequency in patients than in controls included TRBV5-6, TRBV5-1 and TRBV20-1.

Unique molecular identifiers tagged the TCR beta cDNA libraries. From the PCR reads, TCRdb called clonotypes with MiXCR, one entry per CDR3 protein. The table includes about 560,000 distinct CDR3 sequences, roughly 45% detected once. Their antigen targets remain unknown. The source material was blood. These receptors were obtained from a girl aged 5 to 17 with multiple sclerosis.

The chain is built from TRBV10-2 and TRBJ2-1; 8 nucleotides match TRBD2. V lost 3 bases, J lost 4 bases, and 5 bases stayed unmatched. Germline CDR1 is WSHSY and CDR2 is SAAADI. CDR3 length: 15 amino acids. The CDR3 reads CASSDLAGEYNEQFF. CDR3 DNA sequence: TGCGCCAGCAGTGATCTAGCGGGTGAATACAATGAGCAGTTCTTC.

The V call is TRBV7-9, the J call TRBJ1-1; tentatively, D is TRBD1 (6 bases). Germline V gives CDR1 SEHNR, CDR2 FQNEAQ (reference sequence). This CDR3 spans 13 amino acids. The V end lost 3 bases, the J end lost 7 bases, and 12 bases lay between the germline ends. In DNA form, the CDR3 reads TGTGCCAGCAGCTTCGGAGGGGGAAGTGAAGCTTTCTTT. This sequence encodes CASSFGGGSEAFF.

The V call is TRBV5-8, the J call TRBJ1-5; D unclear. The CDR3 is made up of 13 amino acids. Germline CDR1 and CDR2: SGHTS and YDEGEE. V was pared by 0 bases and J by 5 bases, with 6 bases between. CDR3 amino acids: CASSLADYQPQHF. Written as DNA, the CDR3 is TGTGCCAGCAGCTTGGCCGACTATCAGCCCCAGCATTTT.

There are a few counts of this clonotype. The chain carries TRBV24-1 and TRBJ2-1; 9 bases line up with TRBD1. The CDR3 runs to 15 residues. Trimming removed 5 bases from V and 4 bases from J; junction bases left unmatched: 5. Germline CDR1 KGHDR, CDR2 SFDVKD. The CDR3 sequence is CATSAPGTGYNEQFF. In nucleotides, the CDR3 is TGTGCCACCAGTGCCCCCGGGACAGGGTACAATGAGCAGTTCTTC.

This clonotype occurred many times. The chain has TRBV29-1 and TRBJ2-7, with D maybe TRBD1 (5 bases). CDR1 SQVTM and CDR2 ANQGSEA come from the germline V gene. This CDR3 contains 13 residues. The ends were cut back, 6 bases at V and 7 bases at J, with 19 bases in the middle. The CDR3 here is CSVDPGQGKEQYF. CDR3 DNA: TGCAGCGTGGACCCAGGGCAGGGTAAGGAGCAGTACTTC.

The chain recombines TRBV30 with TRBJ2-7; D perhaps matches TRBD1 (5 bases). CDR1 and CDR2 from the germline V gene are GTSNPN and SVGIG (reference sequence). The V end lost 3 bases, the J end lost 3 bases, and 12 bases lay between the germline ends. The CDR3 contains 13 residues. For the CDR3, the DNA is TGTGCCTGGAGACTGACAGAATTCTACGAGCAGTACTTC. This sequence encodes CAWRLTEFYEQYF.

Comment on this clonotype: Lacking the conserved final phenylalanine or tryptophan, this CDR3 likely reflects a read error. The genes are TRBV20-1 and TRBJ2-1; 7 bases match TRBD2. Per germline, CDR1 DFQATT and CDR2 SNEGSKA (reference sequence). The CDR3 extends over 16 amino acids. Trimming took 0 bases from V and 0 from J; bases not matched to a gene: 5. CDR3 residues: CSARDPKRDSYNEQFV. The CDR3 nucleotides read TGCAGTGCTAGAGATCCTAAGCGGGACTCCTACAATGAGCAGTTCGTC.

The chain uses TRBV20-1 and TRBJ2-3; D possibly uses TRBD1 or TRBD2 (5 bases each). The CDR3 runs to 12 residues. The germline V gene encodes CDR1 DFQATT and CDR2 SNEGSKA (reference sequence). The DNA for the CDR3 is TGCAACCCTCGACGGGACGCAGATACGCAGTATTTT. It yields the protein CNPRRDADTQYF.

The CDR3 here is CASSLVRRTGGTNYGYTF. CDR3 coding DNA: TGTGCCAGCAGCTTAGTTCGGAGGACCGGGGGTACCAACTATGGCTACACCTTC. The rearrangement uses TRBV11-2 and TRBJ1-2; tentative D call: TRBD1 (5 bases). With 1 base removed from V and 2 bases from J, the gap between germline ends came to 20 bases. CDR3 size: 18 residues. CDR1 is SGHAT, CDR2 FQNNGV, per germline.

Written as DNA, the CDR3 is TGTGCCATCTCCTCCATAAGGGGGCTCCGCACAGATACGCAGTATTTT. It encodes CAISSIRGLRTDTQYF. The chain is built from TRBV2 and TRBJ2-3; TRBD1 matches at 7 bases. The CDR3 is made up of 16 amino acids. With 10 bases clipped from V and 1 base from J, the junction kept 14 bases outside the gene matches. The germline V gene has CDR1 SNHLY and CDR2 FYNNEI.

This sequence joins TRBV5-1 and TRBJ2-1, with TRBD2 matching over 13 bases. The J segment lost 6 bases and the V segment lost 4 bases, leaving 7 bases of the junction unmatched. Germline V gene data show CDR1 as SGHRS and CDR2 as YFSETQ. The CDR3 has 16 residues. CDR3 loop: CASSVGGLAGINEQFF. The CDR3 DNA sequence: TGCGCCAGCAGCGTGGGGGGACTAGCGGGAATCAATGAGCAGTTCTTC. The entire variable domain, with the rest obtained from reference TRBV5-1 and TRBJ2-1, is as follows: KAGVTQTPRYLIKTRGQQVTLSCSPISGHRSVSWYQQTPGQGLQFLFEYFSETQRNKGNFPGRFSGRQFSNSRSEMNVSTLELGDSALYLCASSVGGLAGINEQFFGPGTRLTVL.

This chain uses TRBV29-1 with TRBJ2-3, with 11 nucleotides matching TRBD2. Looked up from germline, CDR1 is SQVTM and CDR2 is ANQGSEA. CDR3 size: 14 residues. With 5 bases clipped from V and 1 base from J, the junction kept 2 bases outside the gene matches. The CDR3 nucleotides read TGCAGCGTTATGGGACTAGCGGGCACAGATACGCAGTATTTT. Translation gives CSVMGLAGTDTQYF.

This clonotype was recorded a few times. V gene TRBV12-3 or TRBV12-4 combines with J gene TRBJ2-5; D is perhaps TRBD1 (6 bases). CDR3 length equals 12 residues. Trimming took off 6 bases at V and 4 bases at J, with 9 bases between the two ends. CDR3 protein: CASRRDIETQYF. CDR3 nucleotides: TGTGCCAGCAGAAGGGACATAGAGACCCAGTACTTC.

The CDR3 sequence is CSARKTVPSNEQYF. The CDR3 bases are TGCAGTGCTCGGAAGACAGTCCCCAGCAACGAGCAGTACTTC. This chain connects TRBV20-1 to TRBJ2-7, with a tentative D call TRBD1 (5 bases). The V and J ends lost 5 bases and 5 bases respectively, with 19 bases between them. CDR1 is DFQATT, CDR2 SNEGSKA, per germline (reference sequence). This CDR3 is built from 14 residues.

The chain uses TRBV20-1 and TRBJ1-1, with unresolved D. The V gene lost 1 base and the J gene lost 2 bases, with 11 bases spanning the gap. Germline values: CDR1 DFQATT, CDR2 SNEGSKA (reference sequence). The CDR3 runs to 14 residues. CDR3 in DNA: TGCAGTGCTAGAGCAGCGTTTGGAAACACTGAAGCTTTCTTT. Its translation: CSARAAFGNTEAFF.

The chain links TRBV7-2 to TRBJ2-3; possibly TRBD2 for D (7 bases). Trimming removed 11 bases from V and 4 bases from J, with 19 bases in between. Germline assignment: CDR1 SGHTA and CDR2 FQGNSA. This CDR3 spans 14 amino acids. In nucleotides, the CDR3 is TGTGCCGCCAAAAGAGGGGGGGGCGCAGATACGCAGTATTTT. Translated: CAAKRGGGADTQYF.

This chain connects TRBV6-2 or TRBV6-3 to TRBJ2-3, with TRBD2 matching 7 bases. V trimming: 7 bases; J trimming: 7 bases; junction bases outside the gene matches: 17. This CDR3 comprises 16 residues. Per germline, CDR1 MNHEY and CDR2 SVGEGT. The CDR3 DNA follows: TGTGCCAGCACCCGGACCGGCGGGAGCTGGGGTAATACGCAGTATTTT. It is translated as CASTRTGGSWGNTQYF.

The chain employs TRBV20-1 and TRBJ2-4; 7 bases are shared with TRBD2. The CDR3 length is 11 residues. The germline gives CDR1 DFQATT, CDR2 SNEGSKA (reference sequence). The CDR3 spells CGGDGGGIQYF. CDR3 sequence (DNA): TGCGGGGGGGACGGGGGTGGCATTCAGTACTTC.

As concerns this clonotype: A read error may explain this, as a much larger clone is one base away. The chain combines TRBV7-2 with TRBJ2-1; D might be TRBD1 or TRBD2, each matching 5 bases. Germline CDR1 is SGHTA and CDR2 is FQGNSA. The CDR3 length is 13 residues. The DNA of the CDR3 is TGTGCCAGCAGCCAGGGACCCACGAATGGGCAGTTCTTC. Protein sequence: CASSQGPTNGQFF.

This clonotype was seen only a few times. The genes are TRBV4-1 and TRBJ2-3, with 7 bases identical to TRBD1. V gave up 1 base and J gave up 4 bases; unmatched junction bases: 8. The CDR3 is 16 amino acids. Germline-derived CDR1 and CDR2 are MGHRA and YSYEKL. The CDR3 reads CASSQVGNRGPDTQYF. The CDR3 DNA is TGCGCCAGCAGCCAAGTCGGTAACAGGGGACCAGATACGCAGTATTTT.

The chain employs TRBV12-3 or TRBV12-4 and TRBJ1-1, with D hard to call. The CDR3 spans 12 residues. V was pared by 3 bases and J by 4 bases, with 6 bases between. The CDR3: CASSLRVTEAFF. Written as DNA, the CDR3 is TGTGCCAGCAGTTTGAGGGTCACTGAAGCTTTCTTT.

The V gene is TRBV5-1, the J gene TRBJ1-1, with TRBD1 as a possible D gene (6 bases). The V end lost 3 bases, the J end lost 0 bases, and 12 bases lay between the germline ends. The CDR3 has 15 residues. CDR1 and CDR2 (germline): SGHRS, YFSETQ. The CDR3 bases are TGCGCCAGCAGCTCGCTGGACAGCATGAACACTGAAGCTTTCTTT. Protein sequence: CASSSLDSMNTEAFF.

The CDR3 here is CASSFTRGKTDTQYF. The CDR3 DNA reads as TGTGCCAGCAGCTTTACGAGGGGGAAGACAGATACGCAGTATTTT. The genes are TRBV7-9 and TRBJ2-3; possible D gene TRBD1, 6 bases. The CDR3 extends over 15 amino acids. V lost 3 bases to trimming and J lost 3 bases, with 13 bases between them. Germline-derived CDR1 and CDR2 are SEHNR and FQNEAQ (reference sequence).